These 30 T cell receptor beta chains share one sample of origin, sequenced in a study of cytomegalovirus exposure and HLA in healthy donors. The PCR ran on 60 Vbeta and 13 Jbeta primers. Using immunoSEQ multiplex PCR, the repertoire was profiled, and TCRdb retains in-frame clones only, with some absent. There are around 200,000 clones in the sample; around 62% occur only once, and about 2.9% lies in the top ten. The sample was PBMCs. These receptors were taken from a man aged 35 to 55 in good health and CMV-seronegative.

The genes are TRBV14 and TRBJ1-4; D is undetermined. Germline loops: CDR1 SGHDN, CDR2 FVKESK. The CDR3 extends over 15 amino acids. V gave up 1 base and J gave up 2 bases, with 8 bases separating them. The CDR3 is CASSQGPGTNEKLFF. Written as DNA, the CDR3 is TGTGCCAGCAGCCAAGGTCCCGGGACTAATGAAAAACTGTTTTTT. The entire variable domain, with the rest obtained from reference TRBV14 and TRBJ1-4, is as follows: EAGVTQFPSHSVIEKGQTVTLRCDPISGHDNLYWYRRVMGKEIKFLLHFVKESKQDESGMPNNRFLAERTGGTYSTLKVQPAELEDSGVYFCASSQGPGTNEKLFFGSGTQLSVL.

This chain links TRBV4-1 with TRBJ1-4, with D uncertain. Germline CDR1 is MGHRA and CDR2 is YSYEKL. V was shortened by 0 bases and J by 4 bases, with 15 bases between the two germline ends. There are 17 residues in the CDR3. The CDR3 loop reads CASSQDPPRVRNEKLFF. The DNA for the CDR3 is TGCGCCAGCAGCCAAGATCCCCCCCGAGTCCGTAATGAAAAACTGTTTTTT.

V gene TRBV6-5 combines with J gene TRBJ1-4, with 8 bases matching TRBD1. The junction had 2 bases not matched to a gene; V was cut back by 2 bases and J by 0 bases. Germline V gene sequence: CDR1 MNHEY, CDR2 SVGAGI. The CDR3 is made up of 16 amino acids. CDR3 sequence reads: CASSYDRGTTNEKLFF. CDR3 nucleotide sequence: TGTGCCAGCAGTTACGACAGGGGTACAACTAATGAAAAACTGTTTTTT.

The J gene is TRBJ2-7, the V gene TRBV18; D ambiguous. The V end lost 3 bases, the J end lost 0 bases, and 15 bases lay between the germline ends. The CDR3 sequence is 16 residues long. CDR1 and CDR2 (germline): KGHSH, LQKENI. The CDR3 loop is CASSPSSLTSSYEQYF. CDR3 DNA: TGTGCCAGCTCACCGTCCAGTCTTACAAGCTCCTACGAGCAGTACTTC.

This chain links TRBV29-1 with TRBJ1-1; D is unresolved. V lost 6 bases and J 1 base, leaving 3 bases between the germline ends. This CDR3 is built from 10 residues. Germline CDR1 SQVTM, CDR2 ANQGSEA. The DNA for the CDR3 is TGCAGCGTGGCGAACACTGAAGCTTTCTTT. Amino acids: CSVANTEAFF. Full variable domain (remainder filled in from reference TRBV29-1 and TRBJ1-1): SAVISQKPSRDICQRGTSLTIQCQVDSQVTMMFWYRQQPGQSLTLIATANQGSEATYESGFVIDKFPISRPNLTFSTLTVSNMSPEDSSIYLCSVANTEAFFGQGTRLTVV.

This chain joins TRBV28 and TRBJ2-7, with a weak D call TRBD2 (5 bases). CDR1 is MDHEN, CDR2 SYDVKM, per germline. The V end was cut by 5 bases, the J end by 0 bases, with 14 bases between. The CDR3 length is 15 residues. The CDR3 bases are TGTGCCAGCAGTGAGGGTGGGGAGAGCTCCTACGAGCAGTACTTC. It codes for CASSEGGESSYEQYF.

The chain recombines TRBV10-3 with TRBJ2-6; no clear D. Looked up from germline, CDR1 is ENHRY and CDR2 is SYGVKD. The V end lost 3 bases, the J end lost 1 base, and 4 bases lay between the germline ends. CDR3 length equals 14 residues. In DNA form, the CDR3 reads TGTGCCATCAGTGACCCATCTGGGGCCAACGTCCTGACTTTC. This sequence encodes CAISDPSGANVLTF.

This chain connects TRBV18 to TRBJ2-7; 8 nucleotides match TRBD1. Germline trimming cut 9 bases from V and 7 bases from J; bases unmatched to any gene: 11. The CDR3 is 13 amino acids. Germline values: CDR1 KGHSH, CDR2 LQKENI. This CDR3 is CARERDRLGEQYF. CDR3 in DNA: TGTGCCAGGGAACGGGACAGGTTGGGGGAGCAGTACTTC.

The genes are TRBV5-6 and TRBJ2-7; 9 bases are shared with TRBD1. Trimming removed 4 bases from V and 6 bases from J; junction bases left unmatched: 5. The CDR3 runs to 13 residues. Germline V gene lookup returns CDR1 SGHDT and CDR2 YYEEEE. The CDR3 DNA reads TGTGCCAGCAGCGGGACAGGGCTCGTCGAGCAGTACTTC. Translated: CASSGTGLVEQYF.

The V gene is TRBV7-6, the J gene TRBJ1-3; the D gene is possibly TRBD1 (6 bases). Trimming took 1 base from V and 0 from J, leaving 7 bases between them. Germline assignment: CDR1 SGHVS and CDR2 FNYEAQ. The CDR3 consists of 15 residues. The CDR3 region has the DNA TGTGCCAGCAGCTTAGAGGACAGCTCTGGAAACACCATATATTTT. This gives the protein CASSLEDSSGNTIYF.

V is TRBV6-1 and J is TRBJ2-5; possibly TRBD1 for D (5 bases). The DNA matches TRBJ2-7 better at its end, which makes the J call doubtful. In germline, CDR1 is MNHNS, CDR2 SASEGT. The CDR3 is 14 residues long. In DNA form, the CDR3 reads TGTGCCAGCAGTGAAGCAGGGGCCGCCTACGAGCAGTACTTC. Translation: CASSEAGAAYEQYF.

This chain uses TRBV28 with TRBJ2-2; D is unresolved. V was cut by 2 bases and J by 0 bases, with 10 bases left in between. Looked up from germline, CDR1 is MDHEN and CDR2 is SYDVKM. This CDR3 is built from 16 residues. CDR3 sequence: CASSLVTPANTGELFF. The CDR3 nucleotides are TGTGCCAGCAGTTTAGTCACCCCGGCGAACACCGGGGAGCTGTTTTTT.

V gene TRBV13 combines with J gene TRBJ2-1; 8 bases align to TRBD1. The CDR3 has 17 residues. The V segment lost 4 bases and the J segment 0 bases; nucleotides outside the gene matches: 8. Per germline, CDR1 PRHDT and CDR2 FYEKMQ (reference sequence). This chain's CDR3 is CASSSLFGTGSYNEQFF. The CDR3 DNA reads TGTGCCAGCAGCTCCCTCTTCGGGACAGGCTCCTACAATGAGCAGTTCTTC.

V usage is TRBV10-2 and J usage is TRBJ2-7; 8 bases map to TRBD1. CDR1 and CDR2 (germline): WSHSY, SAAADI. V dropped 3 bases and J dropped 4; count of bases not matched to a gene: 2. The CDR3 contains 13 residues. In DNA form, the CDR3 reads TGCGCCAGCAGTGAAGGACAGGGTTACGAGCAGTACTTC. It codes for CASSEGQGYEQYF.

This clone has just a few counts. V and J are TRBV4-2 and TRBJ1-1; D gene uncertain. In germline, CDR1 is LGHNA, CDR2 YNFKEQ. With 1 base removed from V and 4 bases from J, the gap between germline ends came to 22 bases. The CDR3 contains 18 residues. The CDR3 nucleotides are TGTGCCAGCAGCCAAGTTGGTCAGCTAGGCGAACTGGGCACTGAAGCTTTCTTT. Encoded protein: CASSQVGQLGELGTEAFF.

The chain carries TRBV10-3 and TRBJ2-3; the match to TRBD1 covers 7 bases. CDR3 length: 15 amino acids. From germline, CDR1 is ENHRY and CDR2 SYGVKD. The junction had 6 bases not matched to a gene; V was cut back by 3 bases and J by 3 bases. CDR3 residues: CAISDQGDETDTQYF. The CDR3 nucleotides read TGTGCCATCAGTGACCAGGGGGACGAAACAGATACGCAGTATTTT.

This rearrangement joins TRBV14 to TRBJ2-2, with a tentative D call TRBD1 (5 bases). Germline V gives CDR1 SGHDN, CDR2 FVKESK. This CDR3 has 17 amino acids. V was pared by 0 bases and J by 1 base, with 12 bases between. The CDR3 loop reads CASSQDKGPRNTGELFF. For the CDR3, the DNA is TGTGCCAGCAGCCAAGATAAGGGGCCCAGGAACACCGGGGAGCTGTTTTTT.

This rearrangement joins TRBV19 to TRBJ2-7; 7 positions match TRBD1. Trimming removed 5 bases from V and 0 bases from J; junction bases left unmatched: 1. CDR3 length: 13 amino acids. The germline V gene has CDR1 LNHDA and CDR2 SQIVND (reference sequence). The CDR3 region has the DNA TGTGCCAGTAGTCCAGGGGGCTCCTACGAGCAGTACTTC. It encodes CASSPGGSYEQYF.

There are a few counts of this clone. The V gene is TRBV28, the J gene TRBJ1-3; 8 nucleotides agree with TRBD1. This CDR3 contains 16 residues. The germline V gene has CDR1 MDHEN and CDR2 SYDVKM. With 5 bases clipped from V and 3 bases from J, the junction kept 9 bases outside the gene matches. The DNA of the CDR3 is TGTGCCAGCAGTCTCCGGACAGGGATAGATGGAAACACCATATATTTT. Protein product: CASSLRTGIDGNTIYF.

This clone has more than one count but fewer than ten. The CDR3 DNA is TGTGCCAGTAGTATAGATCAGGGCCGGCAAGCTTTCTTT. Its protein is CASSIDQGRQAFF. The rearrangement uses TRBV19 and TRBJ1-1; a possible D gene is TRBD1 (5 bases). The germline V gene encodes CDR1 LNHDA and CDR2 SQIVND (reference sequence). The CDR3 sequence is 13 residues long. V lost 0 bases, J lost 9 bases, and 11 bases lay in between.

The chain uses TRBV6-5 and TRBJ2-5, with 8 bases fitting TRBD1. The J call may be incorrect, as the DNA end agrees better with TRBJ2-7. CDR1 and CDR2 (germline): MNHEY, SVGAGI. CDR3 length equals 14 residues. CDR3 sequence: CASSYRDRTYEQYF. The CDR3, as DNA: TGTGCCAGCAGTTATAGGGACAGGACCTACGAGCAGTACTTC.

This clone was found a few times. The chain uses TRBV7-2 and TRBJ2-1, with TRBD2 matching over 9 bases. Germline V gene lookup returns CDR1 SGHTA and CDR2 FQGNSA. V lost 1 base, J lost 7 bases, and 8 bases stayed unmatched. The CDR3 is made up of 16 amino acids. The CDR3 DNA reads TGTGCCAGCAGCTTAGGGGAAGCGGGGGGTCAGAATGAGCAGTTCTTC. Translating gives CASSLGEAGGQNEQFF.

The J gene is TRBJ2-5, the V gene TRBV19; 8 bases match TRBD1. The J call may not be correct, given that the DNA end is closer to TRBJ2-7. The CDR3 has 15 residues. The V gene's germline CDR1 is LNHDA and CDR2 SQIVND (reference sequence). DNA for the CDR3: TGTGCCAGTAGTCCCCCAGGGGGCAAGAGATACGAGCAGTACTTC. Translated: CASSPPGGKRYEQYF.

The CDR3 region is CASSYGRQAYGYTF. The DNA for the CDR3 is TGTGCCAGCAGCTATGGACGACAGGCTTATGGCTACACCTTC. The chain carries TRBV5-5 and TRBJ1-2, with D possibly TRBD1 on 6 matching bases. The CDR3 is made up of 14 amino acids. Germline V CDR1 and CDR2: SGHKS, YYEKEE (reference sequence). V was clipped by 3 bases and J by 5 bases, with 14 bases between them.

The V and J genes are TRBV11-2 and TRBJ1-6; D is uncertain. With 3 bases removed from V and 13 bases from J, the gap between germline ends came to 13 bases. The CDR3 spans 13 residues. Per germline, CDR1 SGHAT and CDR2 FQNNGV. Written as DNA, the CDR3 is TGTGCCAGCAGCTTTGACGGCGGGGATCCCCTCCACTTT. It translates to CASSFDGGDPLHF.

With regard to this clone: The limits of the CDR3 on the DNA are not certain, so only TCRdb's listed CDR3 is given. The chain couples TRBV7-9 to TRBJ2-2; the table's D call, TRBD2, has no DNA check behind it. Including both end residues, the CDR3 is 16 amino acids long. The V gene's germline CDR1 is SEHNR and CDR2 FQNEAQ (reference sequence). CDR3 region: CASSLAAALNTGELFF.

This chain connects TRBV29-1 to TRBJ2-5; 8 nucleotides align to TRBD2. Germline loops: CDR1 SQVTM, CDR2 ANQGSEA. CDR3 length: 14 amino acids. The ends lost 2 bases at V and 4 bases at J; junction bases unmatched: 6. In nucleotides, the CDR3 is TGCAGCGTTGAACAGCGGGAGAGGGGAGAGACCCAGTACTTC. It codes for CSVEQRERGETQYF.

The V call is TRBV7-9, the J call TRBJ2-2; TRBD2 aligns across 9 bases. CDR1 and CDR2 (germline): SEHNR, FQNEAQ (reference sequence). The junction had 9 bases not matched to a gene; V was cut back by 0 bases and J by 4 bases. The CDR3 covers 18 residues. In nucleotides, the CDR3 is TGTGCCAGCAGCTTAGCGTCGTTGCGGGGGGGCAGCACCGGGGAGCTGTTTTTT. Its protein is CASSLASLRGGSTGELFF.

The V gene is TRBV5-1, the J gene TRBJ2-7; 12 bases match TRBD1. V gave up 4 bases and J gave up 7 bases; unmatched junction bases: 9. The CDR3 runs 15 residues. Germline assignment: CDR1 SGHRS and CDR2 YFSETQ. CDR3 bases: TGCGCCAGCAGCAAGCCGGGACAGGGGGCGCGGGAGCAGTACTTC. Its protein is CASSKPGQGAREQYF. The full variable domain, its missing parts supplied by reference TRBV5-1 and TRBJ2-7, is KAGVTQTPRYLIKTRGQQVTLSCSPISGHRSVSWYQQTPGQGLQFLFEYFSETQRNKGNFPGRFSGRQFSNSRSEMNVSTLELGDSALYLCASSKPGQGAREQYFGPGTRLTVT.

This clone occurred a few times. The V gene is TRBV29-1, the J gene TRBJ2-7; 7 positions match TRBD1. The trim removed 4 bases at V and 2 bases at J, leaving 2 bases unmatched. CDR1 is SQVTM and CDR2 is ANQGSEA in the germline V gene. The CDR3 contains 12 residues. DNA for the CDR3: TGCAGCGTTGGGGACAGCACCTACGAGCAGTACTTC. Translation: CSVGDSTYEQYF.